The next 2 T cell receptor beta chains were all read from a single sample in a study of cytomegalovirus exposure and HLA in healthy donors. Researchers ran the PCR with 60 Vbeta and 13 Jbeta primers. Measured with immunoSEQ multiplex PCR; TCRdb has only the in-frame clones, and not every one. Here the sample spans over 95,000 clones, about 79% being singletons. The sequenced sample was PBMCs. These TCRs come from a human donor in good health.

This chain joins TRBV5-6 and TRBJ1-1; D possibly corresponds to TRBD1 (6 bases). Deletions cut 4 bases from V and 9 bases from J, with 16 bases between. The CDR3 consists of 13 residues. CDR1 is SGHDT, CDR2 YYEEEE, per germline. The CDR3 DNA follows: TGTGCCAGCAGCCGCCTCGGGGGGGCGAAAGCTTTCTTT. Protein: CASSRLGGAKAFF. Complete variable domain (other parts from reference TRBV5-6 and TRBJ1-1): DAGVTQSPTHLIKTRGQQVTLRCSPKSGHDTVSWYQQALGQGPQFIFQYYEEEERQRGNFPDRFSGHQFPNYSSELNVNALLLGDSALYLCASSRLGGAKAFFGQGTRLTVV.

CDR3 in amino acids: CSVSGTGSQPQHF. The CDR3 nucleotides are TGCAGCGTTTCCGGGACAGGGAGCCAGCCCCAGCATTTT. J is TRBJ1-5 and V is TRBV29-1, with TRBD1 matching 9 bases. Germline trimming cut 5 bases from V and 7 bases from J; bases unmatched to any gene: 6. The CDR3 loop spans 13 amino acids. Looked up from germline, CDR1 is SQVTM and CDR2 is ANQGSEA.